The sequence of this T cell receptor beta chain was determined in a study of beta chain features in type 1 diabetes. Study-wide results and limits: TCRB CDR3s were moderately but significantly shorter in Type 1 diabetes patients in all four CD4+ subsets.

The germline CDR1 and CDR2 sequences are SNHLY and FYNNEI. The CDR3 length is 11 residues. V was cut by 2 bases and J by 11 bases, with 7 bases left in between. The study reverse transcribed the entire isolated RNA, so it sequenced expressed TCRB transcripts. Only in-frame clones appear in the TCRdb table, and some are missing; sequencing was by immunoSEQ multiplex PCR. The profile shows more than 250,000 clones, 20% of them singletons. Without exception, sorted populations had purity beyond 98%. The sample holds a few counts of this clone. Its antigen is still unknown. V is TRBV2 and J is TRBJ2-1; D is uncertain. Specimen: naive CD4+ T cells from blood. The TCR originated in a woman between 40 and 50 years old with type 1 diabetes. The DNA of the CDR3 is TGTGCCAGCAGTGAATCGTACAAGCAGTTCTTC. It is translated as CASSESYKQFF.